What follows describes a single T cell receptor (beta chain). There is no known antigen for this receptor. Qualities for individual bases were not recorded, and no much larger clone is one base off. TCRbeta CDR3 regions were amplified from genomic DNA by means of the immunoSEQ Assay, a bias-controlled multiplex PCR. Per the original workflow: Nucleated cell counts per sample were estimated from amplification of reference gene primers within the assay. To quantify the absolute abundance of each unique TCRbeta CDR3 rearrangement, sequence reads were collapsed and filtered. Productive Simpson clonality was computed per sample as the square root of Simpson's diversity index over productive rearrangements. TCRdb provides this immuneACCESS table in a form limited to in-frame rearrangements. Some clones are lacking; in checked studies, under half of them reflect an unresolved V gene, and why the rest are absent is not known. Clone size and V and J calls were adopted from that table, with D and trimming inferred from the DNA. This sample gives fewer than 700,000 clones in total; 85% to 90% of them show up just once. Roughly 8% of the sample is in the top ten clones.

Taken from the germline V gene, the CDR1 and CDR2 loops are MNHEY and SVGAGI. The V end loses 0 bases and the J end loses 5 bases, and a stretch of 13 bases separates them. From cysteine to phenylalanine, the CDR3 is 15 amino acids long. Just CDR3 DNA is preserved here, 45 bases in frame from base 1. This sample was included in a study of blood T cell repertoires in COVID-19 (dated by TCRdb to 2019 to 2021). In the study overall: Samples from collaborators originated in the United States, Italy and Spain and spanned both the acute and convalescent phases of COVID-19. Where available, HLA class I and class II types were taken from metadata supplied by the sample provider and were not determined by assay-based typing. The repertoires were made available in a free public database intended to serve as a resource for research on the immune response to SARS-CoV-2. The dataset comprised deeply sampled blood TCRbeta repertoires from subjects exposed to, actively infected with, or recovered from COVID-19. The sample metadata nearly always contained a de-identified subject ID, COVID-19 status, age in years and sex. The samples were drawn from two sources: the first 160 participants of the ongoing ImmuneRACE study, and 1,000 to 1,500 subjects contributed by 6 global collaborators. The material from the prospective study consisted of cDNA or gDNA derived from T cells, B-cell-depleted T cells, or PBMCs.

Results the study describes overall, beyond this receptor: The quantity of clinical and demographic metadata differed by source and by participant and was supplied without curation.

One collaborating source in Seattle enrolled patients while the patients were actively infected and followed the patients over time throughout the course of disease. Collaborating institutions collected whole blood in K2EDTA tubes following their own protocols. For TCRbeta analysis, collaborator samples were shipped as frozen whole blood, as isolated PBMCs, or as DNA extracted from either sample type. The chain employs TRBV6-5 and TRBJ2-5, and perhaps TRBD1 as D gene, on 5 matching bases. The TCR sequence derives from a woman in her forties or fifties with COVID-19, enrolled during active disease. The material sequenced was peripheral blood. Read as DNA, the sequence is TGTGCCAGCAGTTACTCGAGGTTGGGGCGCGAGACCCAGTACTTC. This gives the protein CASSYSRLGRETQYF.